The clone carrying this T cell receptor (beta chain) was detected once. Its antigen is currently unknown. V was pared by 5 bases and J by 11 bases, with 18 bases between. The CDR3 runs 12 residues. Germline CDR1 is GTSNPN and CDR2 is SVGIG (reference sequence). Use of 60 Vbeta and 13 Jbeta primers characterized the PCR. The data were produced by immunoSEQ multiplex PCR, yet TCRdb's version contains in-frame clones alone and is incomplete. The sample carries over 85,000 clones, 73% recorded once. As for the donors, each was a healthy bone marrow donor. This entry belongs to a study of cytomegalovirus exposure and HLA in healthy donors. Findings of the study overall: When presence/absence was analysed, sequencing depth was taken to be roughly uniform across donors. CMV serostatus was the sole immune exposure information available.

The sequence was obtained from a man aged 40-50 years in good health and CMV-seronegative. The rearrangement uses TRBV30 and TRBJ1-2; D uncertain. The material sequenced was PBMCs. This chain's CDR3 is CAWLPSMPFYTF. In nucleotides, the CDR3 is TGTGCCTGGCTCCCCTCTATGCCATTTTACACCTTC.